In its sample, the clone carrying this T cell receptor beta chain was seen once. Its antigen remains unidentified. The PCR was carried out with 60 Vbeta primers and 13 Jbeta primers. TCRdb's table, derived via immunoSEQ multiplex PCR, lists solely in-frame clones and lacks some. The sample contains about 150,000 clones, roughly 65% of which appear only once. This entry belongs to a study of cytomegalovirus exposure and HLA in healthy donors. Study at large: Approximately 81% of 398 genotyped donors fell in the Caucasian-associated ancestry cluster.

Study-wide points: V- and J-gene trimming of TCR beta was linked (in a later analysis) to a missense DCLRE1C variant.

Though probably carrying unrecorded immune exposures, donors were nominally healthy at sampling. Per the germline V gene, CDR1 is SQVTM and CDR2 is ANQGSEA. V lost 2 bases and J lost 2; bases outside the gene matches: 12. The length of the CDR3 is 17 residues. The chain couples TRBV29-1 to TRBJ2-1; 7 bases map to TRBD1. This receptor was obtained from a man in his 60s in good health and CMV-seronegative. Input material: PBMCs. The CDR3 sequence: CSVERGQSVPAYNEQFF. In DNA, the CDR3 is TGCAGCGTTGAAAGGGGACAGTCTGTTCCGGCCTACAATGAGCAGTTCTTC.